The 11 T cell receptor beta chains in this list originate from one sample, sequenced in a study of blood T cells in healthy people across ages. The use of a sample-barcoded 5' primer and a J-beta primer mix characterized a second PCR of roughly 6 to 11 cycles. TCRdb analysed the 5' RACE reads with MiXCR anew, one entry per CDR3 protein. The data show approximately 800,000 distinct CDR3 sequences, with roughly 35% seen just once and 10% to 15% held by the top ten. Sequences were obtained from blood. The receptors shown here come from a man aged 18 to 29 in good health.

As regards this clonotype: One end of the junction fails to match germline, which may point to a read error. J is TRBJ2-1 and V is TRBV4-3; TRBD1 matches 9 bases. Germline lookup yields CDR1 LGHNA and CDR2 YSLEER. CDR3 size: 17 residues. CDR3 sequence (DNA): TGCGCCAGCAGCCAAGGCCTAGGGGGACAGGGTTACAATGGGCAGTTCTTC. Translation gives CASSQGLGGQGYNGQFF.

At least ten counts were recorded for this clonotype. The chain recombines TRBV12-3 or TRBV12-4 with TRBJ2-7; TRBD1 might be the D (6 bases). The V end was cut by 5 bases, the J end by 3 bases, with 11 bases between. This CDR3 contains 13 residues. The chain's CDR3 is CASSTRGYYEQYF. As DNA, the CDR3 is TGTGCCAGCAGTACCAGGGGCTACTACGAGCAGTACTTC.

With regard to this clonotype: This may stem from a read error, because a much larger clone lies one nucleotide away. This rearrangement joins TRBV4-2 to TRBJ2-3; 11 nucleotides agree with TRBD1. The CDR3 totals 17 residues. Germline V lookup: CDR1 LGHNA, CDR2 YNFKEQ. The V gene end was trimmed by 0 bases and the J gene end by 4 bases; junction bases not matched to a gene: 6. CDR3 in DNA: TGTGCCAGCAGCCAAGATTGGGGACAGGGGGTCGCAGATACGCAGTATTTT. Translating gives CASSQDWGQGVADTQYF.

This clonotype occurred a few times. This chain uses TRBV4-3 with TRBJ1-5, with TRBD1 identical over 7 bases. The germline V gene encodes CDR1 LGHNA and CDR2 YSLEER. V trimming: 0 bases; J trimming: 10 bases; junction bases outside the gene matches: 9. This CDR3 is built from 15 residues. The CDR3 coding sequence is TGCGCCAGCAGCCAAGAGTTCAAGGGGGCAAGCCCCCAGCATTTT. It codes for CASSQEFKGASPQHF.

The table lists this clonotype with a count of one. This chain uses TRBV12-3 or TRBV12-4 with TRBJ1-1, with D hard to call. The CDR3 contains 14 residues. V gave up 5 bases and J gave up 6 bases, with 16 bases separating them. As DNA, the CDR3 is TGTGCCAGCAGTGTAGGGCGGGGTATTTCTGAAGCTTTCTTT. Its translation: CASSVGRGISEAFF.

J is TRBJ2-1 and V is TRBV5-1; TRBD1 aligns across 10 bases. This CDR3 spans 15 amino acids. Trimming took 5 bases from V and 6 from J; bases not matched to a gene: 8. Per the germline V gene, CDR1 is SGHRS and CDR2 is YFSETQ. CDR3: CASRAGTGDCNEQFF. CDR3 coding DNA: TGCGCCAGCAGGGCCGGGACAGGGGACTGCAATGAGCAGTTCTTC.

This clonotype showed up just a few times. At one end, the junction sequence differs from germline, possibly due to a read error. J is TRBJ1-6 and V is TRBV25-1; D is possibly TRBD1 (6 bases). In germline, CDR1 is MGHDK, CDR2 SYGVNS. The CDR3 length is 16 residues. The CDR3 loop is CARSEFRGQLNSPLHF. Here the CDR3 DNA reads TGTGCCAGAAGTGAATTTCGAGGACAGTTGAATTCACCCCTCCACTTT.

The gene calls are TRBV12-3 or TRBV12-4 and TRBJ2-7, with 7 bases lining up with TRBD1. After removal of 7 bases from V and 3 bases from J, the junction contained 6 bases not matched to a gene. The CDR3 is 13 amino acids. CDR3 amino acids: CASNKGALYEQYF. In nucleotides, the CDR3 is TGTGCCAGCAATAAGGGGGCCCTCTACGAGCAGTACTTC.

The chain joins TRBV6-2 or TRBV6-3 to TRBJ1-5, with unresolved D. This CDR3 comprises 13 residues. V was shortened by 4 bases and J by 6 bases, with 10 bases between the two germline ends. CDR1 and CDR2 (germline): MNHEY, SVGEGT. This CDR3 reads CASSFHLAQPQHF. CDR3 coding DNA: TGTGCCAGCAGTTTTCATCTCGCTCAGCCCCAGCATTTT.

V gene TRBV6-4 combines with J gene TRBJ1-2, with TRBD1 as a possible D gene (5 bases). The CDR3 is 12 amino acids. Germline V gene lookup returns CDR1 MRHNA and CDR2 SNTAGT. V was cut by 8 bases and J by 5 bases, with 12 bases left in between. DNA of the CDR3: TGTGCCAGCCGAGGGGCCCTTTATGGCTACACCTTC. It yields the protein CASRGALYGYTF.

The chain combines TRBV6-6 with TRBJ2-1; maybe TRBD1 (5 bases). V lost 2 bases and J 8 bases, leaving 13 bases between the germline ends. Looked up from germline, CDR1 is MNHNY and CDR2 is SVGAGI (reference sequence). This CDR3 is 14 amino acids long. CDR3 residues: CASSYRAGYDEQFF. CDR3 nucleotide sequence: TGTGCCAGCAGTTACCGCGCAGGGTACGATGAGCAGTTCTTC.